What follows are 27 T cell receptor beta chains derived from one specimen sequenced in a study of CD8+CD57+ T cells in acquired aplastic anemia. CDR3 and TCR beta VDJ profiling relied on genomic DNA as the template. MiXCR, run by TCRdb on the reads, gives a single entry per CDR3 protein. In the table there are about 40,000 distinct CDR3 sequences, about 70% of which are singletons. The sample taken for sequencing was sorted CD4+, CD8+, or CD8+CD57+ T cells (not recorded which) from PBMCs. These receptors all come from a human donor in good health, serving as a control.

The chain joins TRBV12-3 or TRBV12-4 to TRBJ2-5, with a weak D call TRBD2 (5 bases). The CDR3 spans 11 residues. Between the trimmed V and J ends, which lost 5 bases and 7 bases, there was a span of 8 bases. For the CDR3, the DNA is TGTGCCAGCAGTCCCGGGATGACCCAGTACTTC. Translating gives CASSPGMTQYF.

This clonotype was seen a handful of times. The chain recombines TRBV9 with TRBJ2-1; TRBD2 agrees at 8 bases. CDR3 length: 13 amino acids. Germline V gene sequence: CDR1 SGDLS, CDR2 YYNGEE. V was clipped by 5 bases and J by 8 bases; unmatched bases: 6. CDR3 in DNA: TGTGCCAGCAGAGCCAATAGCGGGGATGAGCAGTTCTTC. It is translated as CASRANSGDEQFF.

The chain carries TRBV29-1 and TRBJ2-3, with 13 bases matching TRBD2. Trimming cost V 3 bases and J 0 bases; bases outside gene matches: 3. This CDR3 is 16 amino acids long. CDR1 and CDR2 (germline): SQVTM, ANQGSEA. This chain's CDR3 is CSVDTSGGGSTDTQYF. CDR3 sequence (DNA): TGCAGCGTTGACACTAGCGGGGGGGGCAGCACAGATACGCAGTATTTT.

The chain recombines TRBV10-3 with TRBJ2-1; possibly TRBD1 or TRBD2 for D (5 bases each). In germline, CDR1 is ENHRY, CDR2 SYGVKD. This CDR3 region has 18 residues. Between the trimmed V and J ends, which lost 4 bases and 6 bases, there was a span of 25 bases. In nucleotides, the CDR3 is TGTGCCATCAGTGCGATGAAATTACTAGAAGAAAGGGGCAATGAGCAGTTCTTC. Amino acids: CAISAMKLLEERGNEQFF.

By share, this clonotype ranks as medium-sized. The rearrangement joins TRBV2 to TRBJ2-7; D is undetermined. Germline loops: CDR1 SNHLY, CDR2 FYNNEI. CDR3 size: 13 residues. Trimming took off 7 bases at V and 7 bases at J, with 17 bases between the two ends. The CDR3 is CASNFPGPKEQYF. The CDR3 nucleotides read TGTGCCAGCAATTTCCCGGGCCCTAAGGAGCAGTACTTC.

The chain is built from TRBV24-1 and TRBJ2-3; D uncertain. V was shortened by 4 bases and J by 3 bases, with 7 bases between the two germline ends. The CDR3 is made up of 13 amino acids. The germline V gene has CDR1 KGHDR and CDR2 SFDVKD. The CDR3: CATSDPKTDTQYF. CDR3 DNA: TGTGCCACCAGTGACCCTAAAACAGATACGCAGTATTTT.

This rearrangement joins TRBV24-1 to TRBJ1-2, with TRBD1 as a possible D gene (5 bases). This CDR3 spans 14 amino acids. The ends were cut back, 4 bases at V and 4 bases at J, with 12 bases in the middle. Germline V gene data show CDR1 as KGHDR and CDR2 as SFDVKD. The CDR3 DNA sequence: TGTGCCACCAGTGAAGGGGTCCCTACCTATGGCTACACCTTC. Its translation is CATSEGVPTYGYTF.

The rearrangement uses TRBV29-1 and TRBJ2-2; either TRBD1 or TRBD2 may fit D (5 bases each). The CDR3 sequence is 12 residues long. The germline V gene encodes CDR1 SQVTM and CDR2 ANQGSEA. CDR3 loop: CGANGGTGELFF. Here the CDR3 DNA reads TGCGGTGCCAATGGGGGCACCGGGGAGCTGTTTTTT.

The J gene is TRBJ2-7, the V gene TRBV5-6; 10 nucleotides line up with TRBD1. Unmatched junction bases numbered 8, after V lost 5 bases and J lost 0 bases. Germline CDR1 and CDR2: SGHDT and YYEEEE. The CDR3 has 16 amino acids. Written as DNA, the CDR3 is TGTGCCAGCAGATATTGGGGACAGGGGACCTCCTACGAGCAGTACTTC. Protein sequence: CASRYWGQGTSYEQYF.

The chain recombines TRBV6-4 with TRBJ2-5, with 10 positions matching TRBD2. There are 16 residues in the CDR3. CDR1 is MRHNA and CDR2 is SNTAGT in the germline V gene. Trimming at V came to 0 bases and at J to 4 bases, leaving 5 bases not matched to a gene. The CDR3 here is CASSDSSGGRGETQYF. CDR3 in DNA: TGTGCCAGCAGTGACTCTAGCGGGGGGCGGGGAGAGACCCAGTACTTC.

The rearrangement joins TRBV20-1 to TRBJ2-7, with TRBD1 matching 9 bases. This CDR3 has 13 residues. Unmatched junction bases numbered 6, after V lost 3 bases and J lost 6 bases. CDR1 DFQATT and CDR2 SNEGSKA come from the germline V gene (reference sequence). CDR3 coding DNA: TGCAGTGCTAGCTCGGGACAGGGCTCCGAGCAGTACTTC. Its translation is CSASSGQGSEQYF.

A single count supports this clonotype. J is TRBJ1-2 and V is TRBV29-1, with 10 bases that match TRBD1. The CDR3 totals 15 residues. The germline V gene encodes CDR1 SQVTM and CDR2 ANQGSEA. The junction had 9 bases not matched to a gene; V was cut back by 0 bases and J by 8 bases. CDR3 loop: CSVEDLGGQGLGYTF. For the CDR3, the DNA is TGCAGCGTTGAAGATCTCGGGGGACAGGGGCTCGGCTACACCTTC.

This clonotype was found a few times. The J gene is TRBJ2-5, the V gene TRBV29-1; no clear D gene. The V and J ends lost 6 bases and 5 bases respectively, with 10 bases between them. Germline lookup yields CDR1 SQVTM and CDR2 ANQGSEA. The CDR3 extends over 11 amino acids. CDR3 coding DNA: TGCAGCGTAGGGCAGTGGGAGACCCAGTACTTC. Its translation: CSVGQWETQYF.

This clonotype came up once. The V call is TRBV11-2, the J call TRBJ2-1, with 7 bases matching TRBD1. The CDR3 sequence is 15 residues long. The trim removed 5 bases at V and 8 bases at J, leaving 12 bases unmatched. The germline V gene encodes CDR1 SGHAT and CDR2 FQNNGV. In DNA form, the CDR3 reads TGTGCCAGCAGCCTAGTCGGGGCAGGGGGTTATGAGCAGTTCTTC. Encoded protein: CASSLVGAGGYEQFF.

There are many counts of this clonotype. The V call is TRBV6-1, the J call TRBJ1-6, with TRBD1 matching 8 bases. The CDR3 is made up of 17 amino acids. Trimming took 2 bases from V and 9 from J; bases not matched to a gene: 12. Germline assignment: CDR1 MNHNS and CDR2 SASEGT. The CDR3 reads CASSEIPGQGGSSPLHF. The CDR3 DNA reads as TGTGCCAGCAGTGAAATTCCCGGACAGGGCGGTTCTTCACCCCTCCACTTT.

This clonotype appeared once. The chain joins TRBV2 to TRBJ2-2, with unresolved D. Between the trimmed V and J ends, which lost 7 bases and 3 bases, there was a span of 9 bases. The V gene's germline CDR1 is SNHLY and CDR2 FYNNEI. The CDR3 contains 13 residues. DNA of the CDR3: TGTGCCAGCACCGACTCGTACACCGGGGAGCTGTTTTTT. Its translation is CASTDSYTGELFF.

The chain uses TRBV15 and TRBJ2-7; the D is unclear. Trimming left V 0 bases short and J 1 base short, with 7 bases between. Germline V gene lookup returns CDR1 LNHNV and CDR2 YYDKDF (reference sequence). The CDR3 is made up of 14 amino acids. The CDR3 coding sequence is TGTGCCACCAGCAGAGATCGGTATTCCTACGAGCAGTACTTC. Amino acid sequence: CATSRDRYSYEQYF.

The chain combines TRBV29-1 with TRBJ1-1; perhaps TRBD1 as D (6 bases). The ends were cut back, 6 bases at V and 4 bases at J, with 15 bases in the middle. Germline CDR1 is SQVTM and CDR2 is ANQGSEA. The CDR3 length is 13 residues. The CDR3 DNA reads TGCAGCGTGGCTCAGGGGTCGTTCACTGAAGCTTTCTTT. It codes for CSVAQGSFTEAFF.

This clonotype showed up just once. The chain uses TRBV19 and TRBJ2-7, with 8 bases identical to TRBD1. Trimming at V came to 8 bases and at J to 2 bases, leaving 2 bases not matched to a gene. The CDR3 consists of 12 residues. Germline V lookup: CDR1 LNHDA, CDR2 SQIVND (reference sequence). CDR3 bases: TGTGCCAGTGGGACAGGAGCCTACGAGCAGTACTTC. It is translated as CASGTGAYEQYF.

The chain employs TRBV20-1 and TRBJ2-1, with a possible D match to TRBD2 (6 bases). CDR1 and CDR2 from the germline V gene are DFQATT and SNEGSKA (reference sequence). The CDR3 has 15 residues. The V gene lost 1 base and the J gene lost 7 bases, with 17 bases spanning the gap. This CDR3 reads CSARGQRGLGNEQFF. CDR3 bases: TGCAGTGCTAGAGGACAACGGGGACTCGGGAATGAGCAGTTCTTC.

CDR3 protein: CSANRQGWTEAFF. DNA of the CDR3: TGCAGTGCTAATCGACAGGGGTGGACTGAAGCTTTCTTT. V and J are TRBV20-1 and TRBJ1-1; 8 nucleotides align to TRBD1. This CDR3 is built from 13 residues. V trimming: 4 bases; J trimming: 5 bases; junction bases outside the gene matches: 6. Germline V lookup: CDR1 DFQATT, CDR2 SNEGSKA (reference sequence).

Turning to this clonotype: This is likely a read error, given that the CDR3 carries no conserved phenylalanine or tryptophan at its end. In DNA form, the CDR3 reads TGTGCCAGTAGTATAGAGAGAGGCACCTCCGAGCAGTACCTC. Encoded protein: CASSIERGTSEQYL. The chain uses TRBV19 and TRBJ2-7, with D unclear. There are 14 residues in the CDR3. The V end was cut by 0 bases, the J end by 6 bases, with 12 bases between. Germline V CDR1 and CDR2: LNHDA, SQIVND (reference sequence).

This clonotype was seen a handful of times. The chain joins TRBV10-3 to TRBJ1-2; weak D call: TRBD1 (5 bases). The germline V and J ends were trimmed by 7 bases and 6 bases, with 12 bases remaining between them. The germline V gene has CDR1 ENHRY and CDR2 SYGVKD. The CDR3 runs to 12 residues. CDR3 bases: TGTGCCATCACGGGGGATAGGAATGGCTACACCTTC. Translated: CAITGDRNGYTF.

The chain is built from TRBV24-1 and TRBJ1-2; TRBD1 aligns across 9 bases. Trimming took 4 bases from V and 8 from J; bases not matched to a gene: 7. The CDR3 loop spans 14 amino acids. Germline lookup yields CDR1 KGHDR and CDR2 SFDVKD. The CDR3 loop is CATSDEQGALGYTF. The CDR3 nucleotides are TGTGCCACCAGTGACGAACAGGGGGCCTTGGGCTACACCTTC.

This sequence joins TRBV6-5 and TRBJ2-5; no firm D call. Germline V gene lookup returns CDR1 MNHEY and CDR2 SVGAGI. Trimming took off 2 bases at V and 1 base at J, with 11 bases between the two ends. The CDR3 sequence is 15 residues long. The DNA for the CDR3 is TGTGCCAGCAGTTACGGGAACAAGATCCAAGAGACCCAGTACTTC. Translated: CASSYGNKIQETQYF.

The chain is built from TRBV5-1 and TRBJ1-2, with D possibly TRBD1 on 5 matching bases. The germline CDR1 and CDR2 sequences are SGHRS and YFSETQ. Trimming stripped 4 bases from V and 5 bases from J, with 9 bases between. The CDR3 spans 12 residues. Here the CDR3 DNA reads TGCGCCAGCAGCCCCCAGGGATATGGCTACACCTTC. Protein: CASSPQGYGYTF.

This clonotype was observed at least ten times. The CDR3 sequence is CASSPVGTGAEGTQYF. CDR3 bases: TGTGCCAGCAGCCCAGTGGGGACAGGGGCAGAGGGAACCCAGTACTTC. The chain has TRBV9 and TRBJ2-5; TRBD1 aligns across 10 bases. Germline V gene data show CDR1 as SGDLS and CDR2 as YYNGEE. The CDR3 is 16 residues long. V dropped 4 bases and J dropped 8; count of bases not matched to a gene: 14.